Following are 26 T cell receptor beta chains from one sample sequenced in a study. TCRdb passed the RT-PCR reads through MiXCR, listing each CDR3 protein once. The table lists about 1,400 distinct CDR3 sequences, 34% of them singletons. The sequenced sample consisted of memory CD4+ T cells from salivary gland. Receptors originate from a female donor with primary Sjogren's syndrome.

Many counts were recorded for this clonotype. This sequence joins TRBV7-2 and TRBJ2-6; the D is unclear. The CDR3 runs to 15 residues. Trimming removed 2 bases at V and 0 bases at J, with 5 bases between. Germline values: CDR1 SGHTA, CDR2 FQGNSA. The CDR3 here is CASSLRSSGANVLTF. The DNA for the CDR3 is TGTGCCAGCAGCTTAAGGAGCTCTGGGGCCAACGTCCTGACTTTC.

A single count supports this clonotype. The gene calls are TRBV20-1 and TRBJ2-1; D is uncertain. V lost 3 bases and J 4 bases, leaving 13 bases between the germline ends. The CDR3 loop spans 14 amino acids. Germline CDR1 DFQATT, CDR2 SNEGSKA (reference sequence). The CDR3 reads CSASLWGKYNEQFF. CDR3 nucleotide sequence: TGCAGTGCTAGCTTATGGGGAAAGTACAATGAGCAGTTCTTC.

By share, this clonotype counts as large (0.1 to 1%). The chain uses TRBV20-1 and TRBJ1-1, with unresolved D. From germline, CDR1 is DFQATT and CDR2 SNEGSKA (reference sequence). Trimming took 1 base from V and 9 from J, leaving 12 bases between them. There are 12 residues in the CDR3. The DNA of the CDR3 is TGCAGTGCTAGAGGCCTTGTCCTTCAAGCTTTCTTT. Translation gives CSARGLVLQAFF.

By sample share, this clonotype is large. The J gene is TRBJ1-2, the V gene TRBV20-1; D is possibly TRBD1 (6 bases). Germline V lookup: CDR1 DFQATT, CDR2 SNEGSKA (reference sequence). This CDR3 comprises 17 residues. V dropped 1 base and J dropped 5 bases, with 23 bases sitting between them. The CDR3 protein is CSARGLGRDNLAYGYTF. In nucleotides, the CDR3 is TGCAGTGCTAGAGGGTTGGGACGGGACAACCTGGCGTATGGCTACACCTTC.

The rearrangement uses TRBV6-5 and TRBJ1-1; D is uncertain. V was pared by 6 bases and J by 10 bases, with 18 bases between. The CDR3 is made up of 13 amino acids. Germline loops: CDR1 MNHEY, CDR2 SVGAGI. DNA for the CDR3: TGTGCCAGCAGCCTCCCAAATCGTCGCCGAGCTTTCTTT. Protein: CASSLPNRRRAFF.

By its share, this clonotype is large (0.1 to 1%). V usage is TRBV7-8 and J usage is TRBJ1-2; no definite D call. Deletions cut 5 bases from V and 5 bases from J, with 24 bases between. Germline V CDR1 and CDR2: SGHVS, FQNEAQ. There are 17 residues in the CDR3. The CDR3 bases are TGTGCCAGCAGCCACCGACGGGTCCGCGAGCTACGATATGGCTACACCTTC. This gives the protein CASSHRRVRELRYGYTF.

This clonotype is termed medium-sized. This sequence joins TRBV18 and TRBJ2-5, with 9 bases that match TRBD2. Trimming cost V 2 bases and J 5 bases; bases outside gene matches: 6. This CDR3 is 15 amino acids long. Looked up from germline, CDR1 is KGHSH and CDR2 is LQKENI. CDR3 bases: TGTGCCAGCTCACCAATAGCGGGGGCCATGGAGACCCAGTACTTC. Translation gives CASSPIAGAMETQYF.

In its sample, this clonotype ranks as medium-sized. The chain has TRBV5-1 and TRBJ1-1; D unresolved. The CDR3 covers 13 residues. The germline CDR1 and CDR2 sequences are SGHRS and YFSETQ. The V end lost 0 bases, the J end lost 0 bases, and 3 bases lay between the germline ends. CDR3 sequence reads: CASSLVLNTEAFF. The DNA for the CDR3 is TGCGCCAGCAGCTTGGTCCTGAACACTGAAGCTTTCTTT.

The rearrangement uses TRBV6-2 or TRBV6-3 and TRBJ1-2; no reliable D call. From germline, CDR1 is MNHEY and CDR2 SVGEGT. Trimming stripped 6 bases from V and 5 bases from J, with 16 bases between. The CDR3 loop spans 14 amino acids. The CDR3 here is CASRGGQTPYGYTF. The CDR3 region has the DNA TGTGCCAGCAGGGGAGGGCAGACCCCTTATGGCTACACCTTC.

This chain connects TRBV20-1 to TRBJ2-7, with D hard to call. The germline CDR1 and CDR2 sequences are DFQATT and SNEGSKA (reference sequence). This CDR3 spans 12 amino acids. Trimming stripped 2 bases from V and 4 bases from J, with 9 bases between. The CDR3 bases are TGCAGTGCTAGACTGTCGGGTTACGAGCAGTACTTC. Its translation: CSARLSGYEQYF.

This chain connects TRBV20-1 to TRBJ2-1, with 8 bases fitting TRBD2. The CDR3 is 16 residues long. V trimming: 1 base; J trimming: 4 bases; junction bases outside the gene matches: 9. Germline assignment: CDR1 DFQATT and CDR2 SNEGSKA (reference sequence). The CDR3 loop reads CSARVRAGARYNEQFF. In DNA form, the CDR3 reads TGCAGTGCTAGAGTAAGAGCGGGAGCAAGATACAATGAGCAGTTCTTC.

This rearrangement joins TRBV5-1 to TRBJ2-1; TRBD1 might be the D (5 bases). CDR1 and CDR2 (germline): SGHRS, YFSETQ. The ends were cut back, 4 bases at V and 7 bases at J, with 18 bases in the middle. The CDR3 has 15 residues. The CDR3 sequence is CASSNPGEGANEQFF. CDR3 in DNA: TGCGCCAGCAGCAACCCTGGCGAAGGGGCTAATGAGCAGTTCTTC.

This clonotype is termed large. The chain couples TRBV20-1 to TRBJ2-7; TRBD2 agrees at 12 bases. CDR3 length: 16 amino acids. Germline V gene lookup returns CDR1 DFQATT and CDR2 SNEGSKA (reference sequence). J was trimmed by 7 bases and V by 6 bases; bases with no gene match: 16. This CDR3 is CSAQTSGGLGGREQYF. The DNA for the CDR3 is TGCAGTGCCCAGACTAGCGGGGGCCTGGGGGGGCGGGAGCAGTACTTC.

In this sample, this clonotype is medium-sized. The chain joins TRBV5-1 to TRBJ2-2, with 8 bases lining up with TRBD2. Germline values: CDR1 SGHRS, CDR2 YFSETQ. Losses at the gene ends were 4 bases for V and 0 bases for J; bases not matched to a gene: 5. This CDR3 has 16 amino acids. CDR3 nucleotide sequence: TGCGCCAGCAGCCCCGGGAGGGGGGCGAACACCGGGGAGCTGTTTTTT. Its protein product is CASSPGRGANTGELFF. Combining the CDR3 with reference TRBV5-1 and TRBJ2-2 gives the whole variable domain KAGVTQTPRYLIKTRGQQVTLSCSPISGHRSVSWYQQTPGQGLQFLFEYFSETQRNKGNFPGRFSGRQFSNSRSEMNVSTLELGDSALYLCASSPGRGANTGELFFGEGSRLTVL.

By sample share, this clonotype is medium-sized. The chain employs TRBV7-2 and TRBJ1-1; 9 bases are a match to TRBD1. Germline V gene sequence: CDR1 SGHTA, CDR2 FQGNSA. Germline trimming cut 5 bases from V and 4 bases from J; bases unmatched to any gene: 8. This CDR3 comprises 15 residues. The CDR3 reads CASSPRTGEGTEAFF. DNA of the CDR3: TGTGCCAGCAGCCCCAGGACAGGGGAGGGCACTGAAGCTTTCTTT.

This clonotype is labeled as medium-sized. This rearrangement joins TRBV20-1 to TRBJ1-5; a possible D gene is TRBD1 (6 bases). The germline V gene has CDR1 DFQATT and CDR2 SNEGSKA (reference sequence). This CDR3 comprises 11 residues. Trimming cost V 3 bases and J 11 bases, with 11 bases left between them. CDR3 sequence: CSARGRGAQHF. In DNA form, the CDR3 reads TGCAGTGCTAGGGGGAGGGGGGCCCAGCATTTT.

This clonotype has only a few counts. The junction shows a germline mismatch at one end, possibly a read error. This CDR3 is CASSEGRTGDNEQFF. DNA of the CDR3: TGTGCCAGCAGTGAAGGCCGGACAGGGGACAATGAGCAGTTCTTC. The chain is built from TRBV10-3 and TRBJ2-1, with 9 bases lining up with TRBD1. The CDR3 totals 15 residues. In germline, CDR1 is ENHRY, CDR2 SYGVKD.

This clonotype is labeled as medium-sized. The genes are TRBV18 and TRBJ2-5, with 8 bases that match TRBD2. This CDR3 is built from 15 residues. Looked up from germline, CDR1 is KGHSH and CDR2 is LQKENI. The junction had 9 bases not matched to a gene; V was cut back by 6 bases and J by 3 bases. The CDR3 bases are TGTGCCAGCTCGGCTCAGCGGGGGCCCGAAGAGACCCAGTACTTC. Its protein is CASSAQRGPEETQYF.

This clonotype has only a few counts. DNA of the CDR3: TGTGCCAGCTCACCAGTTTTTGGCAGGGATACGCAGTATTTT. Protein: CASSPVFGRDTQYF. The gene calls are TRBV18 and TRBJ2-3; D remains unclear. CDR3 length: 14 residues. Germline V gives CDR1 KGHSH, CDR2 LQKENI. With 2 bases removed from V and 6 bases from J, the gap between germline ends came to 12 bases.

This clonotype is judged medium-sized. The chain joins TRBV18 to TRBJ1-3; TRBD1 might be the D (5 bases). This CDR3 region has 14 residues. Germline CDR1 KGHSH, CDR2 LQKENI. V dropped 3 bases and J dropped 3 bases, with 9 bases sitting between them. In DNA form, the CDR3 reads TGTGCCAGCTCACCCCAAGACAGTGGAAACACCATATATTTT. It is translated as CASSPQDSGNTIYF.

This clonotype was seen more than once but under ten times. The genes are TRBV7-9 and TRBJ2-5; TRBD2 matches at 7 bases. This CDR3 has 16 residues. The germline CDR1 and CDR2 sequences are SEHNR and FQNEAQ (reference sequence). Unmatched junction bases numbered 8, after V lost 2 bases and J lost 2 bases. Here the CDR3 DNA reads TGTGCCAGCAGCTTAATGAGCGGGGTACGACAAGAGACCCAGTACTTC. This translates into CASSLMSGVRQETQYF.

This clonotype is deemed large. In DNA, the CDR3 is TGCAGTGCTAGCCCCGGACAGGGGGCGCAAGGCTACACCTTC. It codes for CSASPGQGAQGYTF. This rearrangement joins TRBV20-1 to TRBJ1-2; 11 nucleotides match TRBD1. The CDR3 has 14 amino acids. After removal of 3 bases from V and 8 bases from J, the junction contained 8 bases not matched to a gene. In germline, CDR1 is DFQATT, CDR2 SNEGSKA (reference sequence).

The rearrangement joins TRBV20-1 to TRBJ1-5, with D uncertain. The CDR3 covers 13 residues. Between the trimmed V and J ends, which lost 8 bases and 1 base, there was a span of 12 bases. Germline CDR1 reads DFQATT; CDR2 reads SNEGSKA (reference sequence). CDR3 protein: CSIRRPSNQPQHF. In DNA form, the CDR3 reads TGCAGTATAAGACGCCCCAGCAATCAGCCCCAGCATTTT.

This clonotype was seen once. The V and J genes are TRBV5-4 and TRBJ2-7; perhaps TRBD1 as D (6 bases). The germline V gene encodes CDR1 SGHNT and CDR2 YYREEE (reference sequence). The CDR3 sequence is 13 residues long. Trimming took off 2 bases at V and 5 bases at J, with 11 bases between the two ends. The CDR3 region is CASSFLRTDEQYF. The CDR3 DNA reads TGTGCCAGCAGCTTCCTAAGGACAGACGAGCAGTACTTC. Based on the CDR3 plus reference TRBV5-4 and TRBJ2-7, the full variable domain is ETGVTQSPTHLIKTRGQQVTLRCSSQSGHNTVSWYQQALGQGPQFIFQYYREEENGRGNFPPRFSGLQFPNYSSELNVNALELDDSALYLCASSFLRTDEQYFGPGTRLTVT.

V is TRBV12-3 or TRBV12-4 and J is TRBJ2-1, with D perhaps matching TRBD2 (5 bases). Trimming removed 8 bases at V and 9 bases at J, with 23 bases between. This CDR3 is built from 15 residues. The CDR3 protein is CASSSAGPKTGEQFF. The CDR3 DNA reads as TGTGCCAGCTCCTCGGCGGGCCCAAAAACGGGTGAGCAGTTCTTC.

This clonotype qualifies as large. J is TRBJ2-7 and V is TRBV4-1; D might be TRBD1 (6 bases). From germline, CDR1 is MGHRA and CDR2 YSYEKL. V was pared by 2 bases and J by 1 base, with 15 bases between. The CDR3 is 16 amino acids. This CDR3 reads CASSQQWQTGSYEQYF. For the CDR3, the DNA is TGCGCCAGCAGCCAACAATGGCAGACAGGATCCTACGAGCAGTACTTC.